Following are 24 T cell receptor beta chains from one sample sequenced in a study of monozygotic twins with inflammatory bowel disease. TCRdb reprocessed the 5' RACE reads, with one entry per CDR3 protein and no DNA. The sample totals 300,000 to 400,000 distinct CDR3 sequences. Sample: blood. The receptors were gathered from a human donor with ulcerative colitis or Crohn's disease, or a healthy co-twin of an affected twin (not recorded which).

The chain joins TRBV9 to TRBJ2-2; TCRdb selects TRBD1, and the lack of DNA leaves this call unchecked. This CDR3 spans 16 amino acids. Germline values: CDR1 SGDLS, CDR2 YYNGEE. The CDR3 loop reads CASSVGGGDSGGELFF.

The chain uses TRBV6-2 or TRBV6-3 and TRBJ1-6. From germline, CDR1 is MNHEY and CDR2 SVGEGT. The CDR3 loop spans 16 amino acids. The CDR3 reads CASSPDGLLYNSPLHF.

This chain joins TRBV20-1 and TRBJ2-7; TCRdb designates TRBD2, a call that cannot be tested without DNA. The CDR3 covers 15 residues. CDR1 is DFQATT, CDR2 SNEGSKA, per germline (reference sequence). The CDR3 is CSADGSGGENYEQYF.

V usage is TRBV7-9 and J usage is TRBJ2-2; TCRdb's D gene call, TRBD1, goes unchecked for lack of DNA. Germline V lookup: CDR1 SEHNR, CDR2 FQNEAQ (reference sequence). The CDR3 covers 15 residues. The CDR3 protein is CASRRRAANTGELFF.

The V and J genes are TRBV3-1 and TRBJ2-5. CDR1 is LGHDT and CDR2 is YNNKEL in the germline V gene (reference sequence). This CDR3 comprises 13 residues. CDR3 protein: CASSLPYQETQYF.

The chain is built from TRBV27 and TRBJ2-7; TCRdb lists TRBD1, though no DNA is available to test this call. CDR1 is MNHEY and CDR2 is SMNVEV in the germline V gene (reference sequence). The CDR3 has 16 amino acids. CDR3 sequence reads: CASSPSLLQGRNEQYF.

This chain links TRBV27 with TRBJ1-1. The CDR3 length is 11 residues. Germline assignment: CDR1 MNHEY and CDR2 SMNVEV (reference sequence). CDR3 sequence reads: CASKVNTEAFF.

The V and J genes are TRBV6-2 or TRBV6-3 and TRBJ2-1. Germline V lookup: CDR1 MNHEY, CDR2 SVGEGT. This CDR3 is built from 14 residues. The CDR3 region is CASSYSQNYNEQFF.

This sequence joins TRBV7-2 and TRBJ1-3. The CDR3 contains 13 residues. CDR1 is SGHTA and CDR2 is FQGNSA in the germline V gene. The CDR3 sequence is CASSLGFGDTIYF.

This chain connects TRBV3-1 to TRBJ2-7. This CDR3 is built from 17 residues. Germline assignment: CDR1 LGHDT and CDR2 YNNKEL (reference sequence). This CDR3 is CASSQDGFWGKAYEQYF.

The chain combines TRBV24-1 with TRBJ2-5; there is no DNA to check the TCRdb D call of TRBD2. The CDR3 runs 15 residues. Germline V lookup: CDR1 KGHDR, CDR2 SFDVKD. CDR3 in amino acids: CATSEIGGRRETQYF.

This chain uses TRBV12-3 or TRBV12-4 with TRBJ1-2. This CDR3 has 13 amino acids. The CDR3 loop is CAISERDPYGYTF.

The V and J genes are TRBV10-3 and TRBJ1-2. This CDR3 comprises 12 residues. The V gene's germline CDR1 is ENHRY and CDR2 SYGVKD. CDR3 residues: CAISAGGRGYTF.

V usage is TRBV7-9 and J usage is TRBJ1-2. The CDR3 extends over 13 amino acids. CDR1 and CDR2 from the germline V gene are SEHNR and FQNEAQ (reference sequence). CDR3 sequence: CASSAGWNYGYTF.

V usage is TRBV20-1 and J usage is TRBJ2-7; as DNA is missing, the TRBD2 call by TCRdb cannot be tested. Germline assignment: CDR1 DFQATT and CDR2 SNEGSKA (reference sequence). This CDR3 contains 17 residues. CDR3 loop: CSAREPELAGGWHEQYF.

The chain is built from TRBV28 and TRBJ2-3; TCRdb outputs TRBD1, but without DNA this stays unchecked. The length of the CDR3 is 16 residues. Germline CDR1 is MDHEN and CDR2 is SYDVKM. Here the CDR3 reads CASSLYSGRGTDTQYF.

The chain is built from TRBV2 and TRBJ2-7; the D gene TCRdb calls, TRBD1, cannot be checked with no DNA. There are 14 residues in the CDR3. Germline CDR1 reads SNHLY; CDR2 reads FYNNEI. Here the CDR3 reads CATAGPLRPYEQYF.

The CDR3: CASCSGATSNEQFF. The genes are TRBV12-3 or TRBV12-4 and TRBJ2-1; no DNA is available, so the TRBD1 call from TCRdb remains unchecked. CDR3 length: 14 amino acids.

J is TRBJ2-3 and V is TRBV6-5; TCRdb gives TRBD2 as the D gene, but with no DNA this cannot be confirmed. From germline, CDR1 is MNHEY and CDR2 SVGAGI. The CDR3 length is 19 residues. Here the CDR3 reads CASSYSYSGGLSSTDTQYF.

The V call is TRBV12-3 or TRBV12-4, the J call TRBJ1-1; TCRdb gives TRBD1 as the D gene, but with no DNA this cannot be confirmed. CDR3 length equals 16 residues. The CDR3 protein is CASSLHSAPLDTEAFF.

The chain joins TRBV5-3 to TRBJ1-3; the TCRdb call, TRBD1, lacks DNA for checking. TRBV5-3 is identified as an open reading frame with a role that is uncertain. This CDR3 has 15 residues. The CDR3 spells CARSPDRAYGNTIYF.

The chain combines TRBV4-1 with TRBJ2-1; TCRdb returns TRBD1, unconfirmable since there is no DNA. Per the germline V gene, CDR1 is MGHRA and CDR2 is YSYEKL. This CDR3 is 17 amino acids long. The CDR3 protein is CASSQEFSGDSYNEQFF.

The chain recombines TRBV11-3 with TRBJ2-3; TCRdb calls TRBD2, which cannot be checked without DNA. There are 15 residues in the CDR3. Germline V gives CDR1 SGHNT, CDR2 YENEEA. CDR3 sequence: CASSLGLQSTDTQYF.

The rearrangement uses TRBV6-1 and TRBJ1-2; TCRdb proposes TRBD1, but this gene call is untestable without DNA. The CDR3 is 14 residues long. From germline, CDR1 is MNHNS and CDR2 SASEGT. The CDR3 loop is CASSLTGTVYGYTF.